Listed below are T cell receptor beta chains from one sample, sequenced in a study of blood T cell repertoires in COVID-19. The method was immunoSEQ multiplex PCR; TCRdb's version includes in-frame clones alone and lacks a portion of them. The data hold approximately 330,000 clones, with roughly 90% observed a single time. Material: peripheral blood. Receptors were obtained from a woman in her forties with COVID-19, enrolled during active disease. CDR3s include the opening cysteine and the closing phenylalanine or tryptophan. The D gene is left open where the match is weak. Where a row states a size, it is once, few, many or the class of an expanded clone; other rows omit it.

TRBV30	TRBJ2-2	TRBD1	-	CAWDRGANTGELFF	TGTGCCTGGGACAGGGGGGCTAACACCGGGGAGCTGTTTTTT
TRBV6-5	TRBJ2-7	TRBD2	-	CASRRPAGGSYEQYF	TGTGCCAGCAGGCGTCCAGCGGGGGGTTCCTACGAGCAGTACTTC
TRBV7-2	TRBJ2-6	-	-	CASSEQPLGANVLTF	TGTGCCAGCAGCGAACAGCCTCTCGGGGCCAACGTCCTGACTTTC
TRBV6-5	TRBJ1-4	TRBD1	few	CASSTQGAGNEKLFF	TGTGCCAGCAGTACTCAGGGGGCGGGTAATGAAAAACTGTTTTTT
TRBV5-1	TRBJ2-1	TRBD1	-	CASSFLTGSNEQFF	TGCGCCAGCAGCTTCCTGACAGGGTCCAATGAGCAGTTCTTC
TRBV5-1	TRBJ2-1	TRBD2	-	CASSPGTSRGNEQFF	TGCGCCAGCAGCCCCGGGACTAGCAGAGGTAATGAGCAGTTCTTC
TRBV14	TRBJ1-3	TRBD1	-	CASSQRTGVSGNTIYF	TGTGCCAGCAGCCAGAGGACAGGCGTCTCTGGAAACACCATATATTTT
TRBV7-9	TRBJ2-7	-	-	CASIADYEQYF	TGTGCCAGCATCGCAGACTACGAGCAGTACTTC
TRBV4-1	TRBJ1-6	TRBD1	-	CASSPQGQGNSPLHF	TGCGCCAGCAGCCCCCAGGGACAGGGGAATTCACCCCTCCACTTT
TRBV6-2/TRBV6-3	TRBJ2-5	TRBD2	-	CASSTPLAGGPGETQYF	TGTGCCAGCAGTACCCCCCTAGCGGGAGGGCCGGGCGAGACCCAGTACTTC
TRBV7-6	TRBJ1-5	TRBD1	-	CASSLGGRTGELQPQHF	TGTGCCAGCAGCTTAGGTGGTAGGACAGGGGAACTACAGCCCCAGCATTTT
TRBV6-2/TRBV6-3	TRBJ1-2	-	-	CASSYSSGTLGGYTF	TGTGCCAGCAGTTACTCTAGCGGAACTCTGGGCGGCTACACCTTC
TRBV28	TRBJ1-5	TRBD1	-	CASSFPTDRRYSNQPQHF	TGTGCCAGCAGTTTCCCTACGGACAGGAGATATAGCAATCAGCCCCAGCATTTT
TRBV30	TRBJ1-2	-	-	CAWIVGGPRLDGYTF	TGTGCCTGGATAGTGGGTGGGCCAAGGCTGGATGGCTACACCTTC
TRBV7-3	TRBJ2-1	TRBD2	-	CASSTGTSGNHEQFF	TGTGCCAGCAGCACCGGGACTAGCGGGAACCATGAGCAGTTCTTC
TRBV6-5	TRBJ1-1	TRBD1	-	CASLTTGGANTEAFF	TGTGCCAGTTTAACCACAGGGGGGGCGAACACTGAAGCTTTCTTT
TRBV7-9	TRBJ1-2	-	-	CASSPWTDYGYTF	TGTGCCAGCAGCCCGTGGACAGACTATGGCTACACCTTC
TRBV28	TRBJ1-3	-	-	CASSLLVSGNTIYF	TGTGCCAGCAGTTTACTTGTCAGTGGAAACACCATATATTTT
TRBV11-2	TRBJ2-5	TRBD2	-	CASSVGLAGFQETQYF	TGTGCCAGCAGCGTCGGACTAGCGGGATTCCAAGAGACCCAGTACTTC
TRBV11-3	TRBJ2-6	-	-	CASSLGGGSGANVLTF	TGTGCCAGCAGCTTAGGGGGCGGATCTGGGGCCAACGTCCTGACTTTC
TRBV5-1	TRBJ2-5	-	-	CASSPRAGRETQYF	TGCGCCAGCAGCCCTCGTGCGGGCCGGGAGACCCAGTACTTC
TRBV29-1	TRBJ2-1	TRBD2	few	CSVVGLAGDSEQFF	TGCAGCGTTGTGGGACTAGCGGGAGATAGCGAGCAGTTCTTC
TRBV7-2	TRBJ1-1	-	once	CASSLLEREAFF	TGTGCCAGCAGCTTATTAGAGAGGGAAGCTTTCTTT
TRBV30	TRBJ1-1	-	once	CAWSRPGGNTEAFF	TGTGCCTGGAGTAGACCGGGGGGAAACACTGAAGCTTTCTTT
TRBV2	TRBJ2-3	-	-	CASSSGTDTQYF	TGTGCCAGCAGTAGCGGAACAGATACGCAGTATTTT
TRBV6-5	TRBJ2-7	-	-	CASSSGREQYF	TGTGCCAGCAGTTCTGGCCGCGAGCAGTACTTC
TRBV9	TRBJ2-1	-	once	CASSVEVIGGANEQFF	TGTGCCAGCAGCGTAGAGGTTATCGGAGGGGCCAATGAGCAGTTCTTC
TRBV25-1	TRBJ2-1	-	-	CASSEGGAYNEQFF	TGTGCCAGCAGTGAGGGGGGGGCTTACAATGAGCAGTTCTTC
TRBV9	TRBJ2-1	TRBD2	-	CASSVVGTSGTYNEQFF	TGTGCCAGCAGCGTAGTAGGAACTAGCGGCACCTACAATGAGCAGTTCTTC
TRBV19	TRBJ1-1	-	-	CASSIGQNTEAFF	TGTGCCAGTAGTATAGGACAGAACACTGAAGCTTTCTTT
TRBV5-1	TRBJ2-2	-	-	CASTTTQVVGGGELFF	TGCGCCAGCACTACAACCCAGGTCGTGGGAGGCGGGGAGCTGTTTTTT
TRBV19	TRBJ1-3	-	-	CASSKPTMTAGNTIYF	TGTGCCAGTAGTAAACCGACCATGACTGCTGGAAACACCATATATTTT
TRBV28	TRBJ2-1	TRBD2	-	CASRPHGGGNEQFF	TGTGCCAGCAGACCCCACGGGGGGGGAAATGAGCAGTTCTTC
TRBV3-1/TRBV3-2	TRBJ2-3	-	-	CASSQSGRVTDTQYF	TGTGCCAGCAGCCAATCGGGCAGGGTCACAGATACGCAGTATTTT
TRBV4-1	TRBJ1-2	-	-	CASSQATANYGYTF	TGCGCCAGCAGCCAAGCGACAGCTAACTATGGCTACACCTTC